What follows are 19 T cell receptor beta chains derived from one specimen sequenced in a study of T-cell reconstitution after alpha-beta-depleted transplantation in children. A TCRbeta library incorporating unique molecular identifiers was prepared. TCRdb used MiXCR to reprocess the PCR reads, holding one entry per CDR3 protein. The sample holds about 980,000 distinct CDR3 sequences, roughly 29% seen once. This material consisted of PBMCs, mostly from graft donor cells, taken 360 days after TCRalphabeta/CD19-depleted stem cell transplant. The receptors derive from a boy in the first two years of life who had a stem cell transplant for SCID, so the T cells may come from the graft donor.

The CDR3 sequence is CSASASGGGTDTQYF. The CDR3 nucleotides are TGCAGTGCTTCCGCTAGCGGGGGGGGGACAGATACGCAGTATTTT. The chain uses TRBV20-1 and TRBJ2-3; 12 nucleotides align to TRBD2. The V and J ends lost 5 bases and 3 bases, in that order; junction bases with no gene match: 6. The CDR3 sequence is 15 residues long. Per the germline V gene, CDR1 is DFQATT and CDR2 is SNEGSKA (reference sequence).

This clonotype has just a few counts. V gene TRBV4-1 combines with J gene TRBJ1-1; D uncertain. Germline CDR1 MGHRA, CDR2 YSYEKL. The CDR3 has 15 residues. Trimming pared 0 bases from V and 11 bases from J, leaving 19 bases between. Here the CDR3 reads CASSQEISAGVSAFF. The CDR3 DNA follows: TGCGCCAGCAGCCAAGAGATAAGTGCGGGTGTCTCTGCTTTCTTT.

This clonotype appeared many times. The genes are TRBV27 and TRBJ2-2, with D possibly called TRBD1 or TRBD2 (5 bases each). This CDR3 spans 14 amino acids. Deletions cut 6 bases from V and 0 bases from J, with 8 bases between. Germline V gives CDR1 MNHEY, CDR2 SMNVEV (reference sequence). CDR3 region: CASRRGPNTGELFF. The CDR3 DNA reads as TGTGCCAGCAGGAGGGGCCCGAACACCGGGGAGCTGTTTTTT.

This clonotype turned up a few times. This CDR3 reads CASSLDLAGYEQFF. The CDR3 coding sequence is TGCGCCAGCAGCTTGGATCTAGCGGGCTATGAGCAGTTCTTC. The chain has TRBV5-1 and TRBJ2-1; TRBD2 matches 8 bases. The germline CDR1 and CDR2 sequences are SGHRS and YFSETQ. V trimming: 0 bases; J trimming: 8 bases; junction bases outside the gene matches: 4. The CDR3 length is 14 residues.

This chain connects TRBV5-1 to TRBJ2-5; 10 bases match TRBD2. The CDR3 length is 18 residues. V lost 1 base, J lost 2 bases, and 11 bases stayed unmatched. The V gene's germline CDR1 is SGHRS and CDR2 YFSETQ. This chain's CDR3 is CASSLRPISGGAQETQYF. CDR3 bases: TGCGCCAGCAGCTTGAGGCCTATCAGCGGGGGGGCTCAAGAGACCCAGTACTTC.

V usage is TRBV12-3 or TRBV12-4 and J usage is TRBJ2-2; the D is unclear. V was pared by 2 bases and J by 3 bases, with 4 bases between. The CDR3 totals 13 residues. CDR3 amino acids: CASSLHDTGELFF. The CDR3 DNA reads TGTGCCAGCAGTTTACACGACACCGGGGAGCTGTTTTTT.

This clonotype has a handful of counts. V is TRBV20-1 and J is TRBJ2-3; 8 bases line up with TRBD2. The CDR3 totals 13 residues. With 3 bases clipped from V and 6 bases from J, the junction kept 5 bases outside the gene matches. Germline V lookup: CDR1 DFQATT, CDR2 SNEGSKA (reference sequence). The CDR3, as DNA: TGCAGTGCTAGTTCGGCTAGCGGGGATACGCAGTATTTT. Its protein is CSASSASGDTQYF.

This clonotype was seen more than once but under ten times. The chain recombines TRBV12-3 or TRBV12-4 with TRBJ2-3, with D possibly TRBD2 on 5 matching bases. The CDR3 is 13 residues long. Trimming took off 3 bases at V and 8 bases at J, with 12 bases between the two ends. In nucleotides, the CDR3 is TGTGCCAGCAGTTTGAGGGCCGCAGGTACGCAGTATTTT. Translation gives CASSLRAAGTQYF.

V is TRBV28 and J is TRBJ2-1; 10 positions match TRBD2. Germline V gene data show CDR1 as MDHEN and CDR2 as SYDVKM. The CDR3 has 16 residues. V shed 6 bases, J shed 8 bases, and the junction held 13 bases outside the gene matches. The CDR3 DNA reads TGTGCCAGCAGGTCGGGCGGGTCTAGCGGGGGCGATGAGCAGTTCTTC. Protein product: CASRSGGSSGGDEQFF.

This clonotype has a single count. The rearrangement joins TRBV5-1 to TRBJ2-2, with D perhaps TRBD2 (6 bases). CDR3 length: 17 residues. The germline V gene has CDR1 SGHRS and CDR2 YFSETQ. V was shortened by 4 bases and J by 4 bases, with 20 bases between the two germline ends. Written as DNA, the CDR3 is TGCGCCAGCAGCCCGGGGACTGGTACCCCGAGCACCGGGGAGCTGTTTTTT. Its protein is CASSPGTGTPSTGELFF.

The gene calls are TRBV6-5 and TRBJ1-5; D remains unclear. CDR3 length: 13 residues. Trimming took off 0 bases at V and 7 bases at J, with 7 bases between the two ends. Germline CDR1 reads MNHEY; CDR2 reads SVGAGI. CDR3 loop: CASSYSAGQPQHF. In DNA, the CDR3 is TGTGCCAGCAGTTACTCAGCGGGGCAGCCCCAGCATTTT.

This clonotype was counted a few times. This rearrangement joins TRBV7-2 to TRBJ2-2, with D uncertain. Germline CDR1 reads SGHTA; CDR2 reads FQGNSA. The CDR3 has 17 amino acids. V was clipped by 4 bases and J by 2 bases, with 17 bases between them. CDR3 residues: CASSYLQLTRNTGELFF. DNA of the CDR3: TGTGCCAGCAGCTATCTACAGCTAACTCGAAACACCGGGGAGCTGTTTTTT. The whole variable domain, filled in from reference TRBV7-2 and TRBJ2-2, reads GAGVSQSPSNKVTEKGKDVELRCDPISGHTALYWYRQSLGQGLEFLIYFQGNSAPDKSGLPSDRFSAERTGGSVSTLTIQRTQQEDSAVYLCASSYLQLTRNTGELFFGEGSRLTVL.

This clonotype occurred a few times. The chain recombines TRBV7-9 with TRBJ1-5, with D hard to call. The V end lost 0 bases, the J end lost 11 bases, and 8 bases lay between the germline ends. Germline CDR1 and CDR2: SEHNR and FQNEAQ (reference sequence). The CDR3 consists of 12 residues. The CDR3 loop is CASSLAWGAQHF. The CDR3 region has the DNA TGTGCCAGCAGCTTAGCTTGGGGAGCCCAGCATTTT.

This clonotype was detected only a few times. The V and J genes are TRBV6-6 and TRBJ2-7, with no clear D. The CDR3 runs to 13 residues. V was trimmed by 2 bases and J by 1 base, leaving 6 bases between them. Germline CDR1 is MNHNY and CDR2 is SVGAGI (reference sequence). The CDR3 DNA follows: TGTGCCAGCAGTTACGATCTATCCTACGAGCAGTACTTC. It yields the protein CASSYDLSYEQYF.

This clonotype came up a few times. The V gene is TRBV21-1, the J gene TRBJ1-4. TRBV21-1 corresponds to a pseudogene. The CDR3 is 15 residues long. The CDR3 region is CASSSSGGESEKLFF. The DNA for the CDR3 is TGTGCCAGCAGCTCCTCAGGTGGGGAAAGTGAAAAACTGTTTTTT.

This clonotype has only a few counts. CDR3 residues: CASTWRRGPNQPQHF. CDR3 sequence (DNA): TGTGCCAGCACCTGGCGGAGGGGGCCCAATCAGCCCCAGCATTTT. The J gene is TRBJ1-5, the V gene TRBV7-2; 7 bases align to TRBD1. Trimming took 7 bases from V and 3 from J; bases not matched to a gene: 9. Looked up from germline, CDR1 is SGHTA and CDR2 is FQGNSA. The CDR3 contains 15 residues. Full variable domain (rest looked up from reference TRBV7-2 and TRBJ1-5): GAGVSQSPSNKVTEKGKDVELRCDPISGHTALYWYRQSLGQGLEFLIYFQGNSAPDKSGLPSDRFSAERTGGSVSTLTIQRTQQEDSAVYLCASTWRRGPNQPQHFGDGTRLSIL.

In its sample, this clonotype was seen a few times. The rearrangement uses TRBV5-1 and TRBJ1-1; D is unclear. The CDR3 extends over 13 amino acids. V lost 5 bases and J 1 base, leaving 9 bases between the germline ends. CDR1 SGHRS and CDR2 YFSETQ come from the germline V gene. CDR3 bases: TGCGCCAGCAGAATGACGGGGAACACTGAAGCTTTCTTT. Encoded protein: CASRMTGNTEAFF.

The chain recombines TRBV12-3 or TRBV12-4 with TRBJ1-1; D is unclear. V shed 3 bases and J shed 5 bases, with 16 bases lying between them. The CDR3 has 15 residues. CDR3 DNA: TGTGCCAGCAGTTTTAAAACGGCGGGGTGGACTGAAGCTTTCTTT. Encoded protein: CASSFKTAGWTEAFF.

The CDR3 here is CASSNTGRVLQETQYF. The CDR3 bases are TGTGCCAGCAGCAACACCGGACGTGTCCTCCAAGAGACCCAGTACTTC. This chain uses TRBV7-8 with TRBJ2-5; D gene unclear. Germline V CDR1 and CDR2: SGHVS, FQNEAQ. The CDR3 runs 16 residues. V lost 5 bases, J lost 1 base, and 17 bases lay in between.